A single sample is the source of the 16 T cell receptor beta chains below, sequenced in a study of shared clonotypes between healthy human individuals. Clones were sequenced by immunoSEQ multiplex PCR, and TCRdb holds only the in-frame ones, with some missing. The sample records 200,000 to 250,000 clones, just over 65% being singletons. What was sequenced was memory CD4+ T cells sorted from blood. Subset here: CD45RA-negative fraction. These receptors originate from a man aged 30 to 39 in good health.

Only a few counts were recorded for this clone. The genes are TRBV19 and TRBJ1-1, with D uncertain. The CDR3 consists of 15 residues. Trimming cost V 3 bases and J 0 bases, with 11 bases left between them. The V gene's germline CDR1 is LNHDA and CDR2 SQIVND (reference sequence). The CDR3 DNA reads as TGTGCCAGTAGTATCGGAAGGGCCATGAACACTGAAGCTTTCTTT. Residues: CASSIGRAMNTEAFF.

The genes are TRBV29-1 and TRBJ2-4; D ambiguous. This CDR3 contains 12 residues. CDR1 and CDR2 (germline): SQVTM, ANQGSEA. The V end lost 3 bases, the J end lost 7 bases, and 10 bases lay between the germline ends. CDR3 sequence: CSVDVGRNIQYF. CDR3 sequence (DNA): TGCAGCGTTGATGTAGGCCGCAACATTCAGTACTTC.

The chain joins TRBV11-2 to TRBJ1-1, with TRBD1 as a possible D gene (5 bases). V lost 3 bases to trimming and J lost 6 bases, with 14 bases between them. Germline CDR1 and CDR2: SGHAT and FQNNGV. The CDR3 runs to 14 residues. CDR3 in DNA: TGTGCCAGCAGCTTTCAGACCGGGACCCCTGAAGCTTTCTTT. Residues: CASSFQTGTPEAFF.

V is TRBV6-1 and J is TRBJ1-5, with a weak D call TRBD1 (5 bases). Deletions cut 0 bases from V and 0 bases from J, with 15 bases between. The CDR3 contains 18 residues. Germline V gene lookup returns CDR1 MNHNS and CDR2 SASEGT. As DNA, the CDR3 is TGTGCCAGCAGTGAAGCGTGGGGACTCCTGACTAGCAATCAGCCCCAGCATTTT. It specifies CASSEAWGLLTSNQPQHF.

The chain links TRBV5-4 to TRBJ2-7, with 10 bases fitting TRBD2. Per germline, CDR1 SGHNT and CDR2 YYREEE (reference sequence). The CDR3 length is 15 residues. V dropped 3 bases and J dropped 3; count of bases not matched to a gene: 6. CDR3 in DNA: TGTGCCAGCAGCTCTTCTAGCGGGAGTTACTACGAGCAGTACTTC. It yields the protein CASSSSSGSYYEQYF.

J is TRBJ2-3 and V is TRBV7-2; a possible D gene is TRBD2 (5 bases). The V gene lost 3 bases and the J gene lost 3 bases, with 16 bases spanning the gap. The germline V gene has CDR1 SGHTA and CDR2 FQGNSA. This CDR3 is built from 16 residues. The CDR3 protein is CASSLSGPVATDTQYF. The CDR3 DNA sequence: TGTGCCAGCAGCTTGTCAGGCCCAGTAGCGACAGATACGCAGTATTTT.

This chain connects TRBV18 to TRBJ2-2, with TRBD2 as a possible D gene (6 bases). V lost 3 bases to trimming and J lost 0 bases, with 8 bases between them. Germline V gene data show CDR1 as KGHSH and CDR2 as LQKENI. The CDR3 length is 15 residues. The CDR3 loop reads CASSPGGPNTGELFF. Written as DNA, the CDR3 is TGTGCCAGCTCACCGGGGGGTCCGAACACCGGGGAGCTGTTTTTT.

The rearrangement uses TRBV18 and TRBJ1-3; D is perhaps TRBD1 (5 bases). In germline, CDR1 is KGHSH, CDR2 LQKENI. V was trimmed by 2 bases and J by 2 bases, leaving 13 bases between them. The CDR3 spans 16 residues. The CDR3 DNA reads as TGTGCCAGCTCACCAGGACACCCCCAGACTGGAAACACCATATATTTT. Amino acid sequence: CASSPGHPQTGNTIYF.

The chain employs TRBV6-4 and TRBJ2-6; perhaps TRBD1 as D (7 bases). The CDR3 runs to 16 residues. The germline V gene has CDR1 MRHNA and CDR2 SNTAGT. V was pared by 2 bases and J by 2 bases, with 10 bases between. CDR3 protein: CASSDQGGAGANVLTF. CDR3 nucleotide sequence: TGTGCCAGCAGTGACCAGGGGGGCGCTGGGGCCAACGTCCTGACTTTC.

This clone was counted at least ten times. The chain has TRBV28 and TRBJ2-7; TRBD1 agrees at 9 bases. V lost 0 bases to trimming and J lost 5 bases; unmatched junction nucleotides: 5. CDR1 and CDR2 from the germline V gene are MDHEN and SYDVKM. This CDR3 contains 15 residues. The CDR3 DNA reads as TGTGCCAGCAGTTTATGGGGGACAGGGTTCGACGAGCAGTACTTC. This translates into CASSLWGTGFDEQYF.

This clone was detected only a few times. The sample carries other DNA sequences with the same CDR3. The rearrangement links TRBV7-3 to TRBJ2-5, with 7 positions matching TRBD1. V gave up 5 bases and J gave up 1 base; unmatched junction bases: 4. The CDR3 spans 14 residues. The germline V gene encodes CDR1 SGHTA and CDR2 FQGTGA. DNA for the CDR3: TGTGCCAGCAGCCCGACAGGGCTCCAAGAGACCCAGTACTTC. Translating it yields CASSPTGLQETQYF.

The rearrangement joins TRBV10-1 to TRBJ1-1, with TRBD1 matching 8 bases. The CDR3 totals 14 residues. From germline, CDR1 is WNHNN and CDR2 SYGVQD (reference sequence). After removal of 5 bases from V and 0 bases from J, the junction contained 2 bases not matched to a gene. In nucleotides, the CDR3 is TGCGCCAGCAGTAAGGACAGGGTGAACACTGAAGCTTTCTTT. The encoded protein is CASSKDRVNTEAFF.

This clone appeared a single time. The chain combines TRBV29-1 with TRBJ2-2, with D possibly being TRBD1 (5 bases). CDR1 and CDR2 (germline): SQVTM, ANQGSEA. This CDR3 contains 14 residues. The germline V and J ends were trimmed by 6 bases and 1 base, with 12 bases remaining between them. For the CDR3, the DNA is TGCAGCGTGGTGACAGCCCTGAACACCGGGGAGCTGTTTTTT. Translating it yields CSVVTALNTGELFF.

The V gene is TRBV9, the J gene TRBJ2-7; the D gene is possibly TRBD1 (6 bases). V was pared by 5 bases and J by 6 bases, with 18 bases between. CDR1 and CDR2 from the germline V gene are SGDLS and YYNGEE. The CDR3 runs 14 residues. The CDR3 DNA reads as TGTGCCAGCAGTAGAAGGGACAAGGGGCTCGAGCAGTACTTC. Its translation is CASSRRDKGLEQYF. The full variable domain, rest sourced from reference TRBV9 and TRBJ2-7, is DSGVTQTPKHLITATGQRVTLRCSPRSGDLSVYWYQQSLDQGLQFLIQYYNGEERAKGNILERFSAQQFPDLHSELNLSSLELGDSALYFCASSRRDKGLEQYFGPGTRLTVT.

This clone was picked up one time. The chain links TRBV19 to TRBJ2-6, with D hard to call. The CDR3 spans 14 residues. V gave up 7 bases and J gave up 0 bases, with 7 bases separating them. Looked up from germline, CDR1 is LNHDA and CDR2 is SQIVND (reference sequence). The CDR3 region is CASKVTSGANVLTF. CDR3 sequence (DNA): TGTGCCAGTAAGGTCACCTCTGGGGCCAACGTCCTGACTTTC.

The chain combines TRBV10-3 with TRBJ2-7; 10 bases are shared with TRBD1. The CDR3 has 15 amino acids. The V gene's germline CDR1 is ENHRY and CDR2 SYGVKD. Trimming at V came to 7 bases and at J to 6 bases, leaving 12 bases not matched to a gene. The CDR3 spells CAINIGGTGEGEQYF. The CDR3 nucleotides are TGTGCCATCAATATTGGAGGGACAGGGGAGGGCGAGCAGTACTTC.